Following are 3 T cell receptor beta chains from one sample sequenced in a study of tumor-infiltrating lymphocytes in primary liver carcinoma (dated by TCRdb to 2016 to 2017). Instrument on record: Illumina HiSeq 2500. Starting from about 500 ng total RNA, TCRbeta-specific cDNA was produced by reverse transcription with a constant-region primer and ProtoScript II reverse transcriptase. The TCRbeta libraries were prepared through three rounds of nested multiplex PCR following a slightly modified ARM-PCR procedure. Multiplex TRBV1-TRBV30 forward primers and a Cbeta reverse primer were used in the first two PCR rounds, each of which was run for about 10 cycles. TCRdb reprocessed the public reads (quality trimming at Q25 with fastp, clone calling with MiXCR) and kept in-frame beta chains. Every entry covers one CDR3 protein and lists the most common genes and DNA from its rows. The sample table lists approximately 74,000 distinct CDR3 sequences, about two thirds of them with a count of one. Approximately 14% of the sample is held by the ten biggest clonotypes.

Without any cell sorting, total RNA and DNA were extracted together from about 20-30 mg of bulk tissue using the AllPrep DNA/RNA mini kit. Sequencing was performed on liver tumor tissue from sampling region 4. The meaning of the sample's cell subset or site label: tumor region T4, right-lateral pole. Source of these receptors: a woman aged 60-75 years with primary liver carcinoma and hepatitis B virus infection.

The chain is built from TRBV10-3 and TRBJ2-1, with 9 bases aligning to TRBD1. This CDR3 contains 14 residues. CDR1 ENHRY and CDR2 SYGVKD come from the germline V gene. Here the CDR3 DNA reads TGTACCACTTGGACAGGGGAACCCAACAATGAGCAGTTCTTC. Translated, it gives CTTWTGEPNNEQFF.

This clonotype occurred many times. CDR3 DNA: TGTGCCAGCAGTGAAGCTGGGGACGACTATGGCTACACCTTC. Its protein product is CASSEAGDDYGYTF. The V gene is TRBV6-1, the J gene TRBJ1-2, with a weak D call TRBD1 (5 bases). The CDR3 contains 14 residues. With 0 bases removed from V and 3 bases from J, the gap between germline ends came to 8 bases. The germline V gene encodes CDR1 MNHNS and CDR2 SASEGT.

This chain joins TRBV7-8 and TRBJ2-5; TRBD1 agrees at 7 bases. This CDR3 comprises 15 residues. V was pared by 4 bases and J by 4 bases, with 9 bases of the junction left unmatched. Germline values: CDR1 SGHVS, CDR2 FQNEAQ. CDR3 bases: TGTGCCAGCAGCTCCGAGACAGGGAAACGAGAGACCCAGTACTTC. Translation gives CASSSETGKRETQYF.